The present T cell receptor (beta chain) was sequenced within a study of human versus mouse CDR3 diversity and MHC coevolution. Germline V gene data show CDR1 as MDHEN and CDR2 as SYDVKM. V trimming: 5 bases; J trimming: 10 bases; junction bases outside the gene matches: 4. The CDR3 extends over 12 amino acids. Naive CD4 T cells, CD45RO-negative and CD62L-positive, were flow-sorted from PBMCs. The protocol was immunoSEQ multiplex PCR, while the TCRdb copy is restricted to in-frame clones and leaves out a portion. The data contain around 77,000 clones, 80% to 95% of them seen just once; the ten biggest clones take up less than 0.16%.

The source is a person between 25 and 70 years old in good health. This sequence joins TRBV28 and TRBJ2-1, with TRBD1 matching 8 bases. The specimen sequenced was naive CD4+ T cells from blood. Described subset: CD45RO-negative CD62L-positive naive CD4 T cells. This CDR3 is CASSTRTGEQFF. The DNA of the CDR3 is TGTGCCAGCAGTACACGGACAGGGGAGCAGTTCTTC.